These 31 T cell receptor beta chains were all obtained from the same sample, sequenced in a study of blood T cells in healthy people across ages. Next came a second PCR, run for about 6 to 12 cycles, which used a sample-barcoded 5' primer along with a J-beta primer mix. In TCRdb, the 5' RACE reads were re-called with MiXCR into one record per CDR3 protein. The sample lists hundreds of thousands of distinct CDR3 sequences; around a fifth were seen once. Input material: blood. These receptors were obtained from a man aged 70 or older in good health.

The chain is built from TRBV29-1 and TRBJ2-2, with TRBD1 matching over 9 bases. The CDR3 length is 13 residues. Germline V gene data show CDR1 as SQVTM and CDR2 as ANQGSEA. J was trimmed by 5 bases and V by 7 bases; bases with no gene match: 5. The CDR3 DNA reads TGCAGCGGCGGACAGGGGTATACCGGGGAGCTGTTTTTT. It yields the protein CSGGQGYTGELFF.

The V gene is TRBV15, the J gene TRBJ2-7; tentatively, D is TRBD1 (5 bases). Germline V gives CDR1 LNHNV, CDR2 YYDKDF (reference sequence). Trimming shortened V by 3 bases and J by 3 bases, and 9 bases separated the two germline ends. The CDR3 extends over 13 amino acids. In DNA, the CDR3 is TGTGCCACCAGCAGCAGACAGATCTACGAGCAGTACTTC. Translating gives CATSSRQIYEQYF.

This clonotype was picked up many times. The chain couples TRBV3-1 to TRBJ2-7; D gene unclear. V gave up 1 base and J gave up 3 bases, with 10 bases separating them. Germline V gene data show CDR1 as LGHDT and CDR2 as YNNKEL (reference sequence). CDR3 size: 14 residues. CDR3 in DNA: TGTGCCAGCAGCCAAGGTTTGGCGGACTACGAGCAGTACTTC. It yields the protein CASSQGLADYEQYF.

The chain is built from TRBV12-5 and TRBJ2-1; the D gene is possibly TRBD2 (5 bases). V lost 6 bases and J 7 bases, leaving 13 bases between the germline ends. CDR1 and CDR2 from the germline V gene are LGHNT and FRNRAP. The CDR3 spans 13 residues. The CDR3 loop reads CASGDLAGNEQFF. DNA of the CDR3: TGTGCTAGTGGGGACCTGGCGGGTAATGAGCAGTTCTTC.

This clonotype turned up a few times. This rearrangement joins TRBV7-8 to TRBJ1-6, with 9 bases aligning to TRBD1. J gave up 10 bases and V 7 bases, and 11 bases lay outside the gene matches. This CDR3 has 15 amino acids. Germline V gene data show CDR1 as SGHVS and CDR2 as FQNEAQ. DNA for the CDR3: TGTGCCAGCACCCTACCGGGACAGGGTATCTCACCCCTCCACTTT. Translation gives CASTLPGQGISPLHF.

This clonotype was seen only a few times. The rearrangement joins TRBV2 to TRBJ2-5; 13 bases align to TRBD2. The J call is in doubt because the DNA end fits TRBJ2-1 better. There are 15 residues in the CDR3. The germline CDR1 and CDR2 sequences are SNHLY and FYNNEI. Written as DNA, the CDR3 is TGTGCCAGCAGACTAGGGACTAGCGGGACGGTGACCCAGTTCTTC. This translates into CASRLGTSGTVTQFF.

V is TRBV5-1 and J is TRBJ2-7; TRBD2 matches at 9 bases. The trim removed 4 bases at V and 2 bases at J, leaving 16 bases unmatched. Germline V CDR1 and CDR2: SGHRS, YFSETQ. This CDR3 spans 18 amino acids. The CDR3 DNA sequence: TGCGCCAGCAGCCCCGGGGGACAGACTAGCGGAGGCGCCTACGAGCAGTACTTC. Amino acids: CASSPGGQTSGGAYEQYF.

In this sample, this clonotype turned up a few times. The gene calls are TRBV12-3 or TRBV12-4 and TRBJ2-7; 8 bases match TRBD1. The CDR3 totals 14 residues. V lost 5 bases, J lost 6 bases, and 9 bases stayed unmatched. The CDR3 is CASSPGDRSGEQYF. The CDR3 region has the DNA TGTGCCAGCAGTCCGGGGGACAGGTCTGGCGAGCAGTACTTC.

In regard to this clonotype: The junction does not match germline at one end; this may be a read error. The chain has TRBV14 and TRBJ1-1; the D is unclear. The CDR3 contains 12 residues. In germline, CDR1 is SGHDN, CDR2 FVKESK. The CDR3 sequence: CASGQQSTEAFF. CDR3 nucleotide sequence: TGTGCCAGCGGCCAACAGAGCACTGAAGCTTTCTTT.

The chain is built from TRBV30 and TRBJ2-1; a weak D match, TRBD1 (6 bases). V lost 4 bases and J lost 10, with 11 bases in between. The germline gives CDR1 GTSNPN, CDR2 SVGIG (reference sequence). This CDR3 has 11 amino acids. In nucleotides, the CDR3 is TGTGCCTGGAACCAACAGGGAGAGCAGTTCTTC. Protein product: CAWNQQGEQFF.

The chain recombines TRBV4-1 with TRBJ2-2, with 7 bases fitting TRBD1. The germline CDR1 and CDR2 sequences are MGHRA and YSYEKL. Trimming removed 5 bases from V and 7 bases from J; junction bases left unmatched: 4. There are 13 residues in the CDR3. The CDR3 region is CASSNRGGGELFF. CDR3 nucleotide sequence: TGCGCCAGCAGCAACAGGGGTGGCGGGGAGCTGTTTTTT.

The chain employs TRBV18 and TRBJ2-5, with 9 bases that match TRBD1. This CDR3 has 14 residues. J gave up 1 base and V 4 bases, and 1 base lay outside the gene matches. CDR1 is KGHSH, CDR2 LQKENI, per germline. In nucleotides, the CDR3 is TGTGCCAGCTCACAACAGGGGGCCCAAGAGACCCAGTACTTC. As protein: CASSQQGAQETQYF.

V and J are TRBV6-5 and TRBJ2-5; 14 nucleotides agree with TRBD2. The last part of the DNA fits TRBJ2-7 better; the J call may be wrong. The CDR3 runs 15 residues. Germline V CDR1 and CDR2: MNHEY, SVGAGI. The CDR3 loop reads CASSRGTSGRVEQYF. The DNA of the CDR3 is TGTGCCAGCAGCCGCGGGACTAGCGGGAGAGTCGAGCAGTACTTC.

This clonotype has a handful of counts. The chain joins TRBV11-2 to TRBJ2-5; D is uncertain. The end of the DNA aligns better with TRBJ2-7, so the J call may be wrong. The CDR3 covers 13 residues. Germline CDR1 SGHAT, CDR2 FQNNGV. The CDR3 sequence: CASTDPRAYEQYF. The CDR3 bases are TGTGCCAGCACCGATCCTAGGGCCTACGAGCAGTACTTC.

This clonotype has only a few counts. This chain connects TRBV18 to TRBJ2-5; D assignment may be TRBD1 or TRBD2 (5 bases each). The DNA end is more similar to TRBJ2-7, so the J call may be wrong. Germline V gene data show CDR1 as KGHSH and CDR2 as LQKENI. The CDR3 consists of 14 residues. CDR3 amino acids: CASSYGAPGYEQYF. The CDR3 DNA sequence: TGTGCCAGCTCTTACGGGGCACCAGGCTACGAGCAGTACTTC.

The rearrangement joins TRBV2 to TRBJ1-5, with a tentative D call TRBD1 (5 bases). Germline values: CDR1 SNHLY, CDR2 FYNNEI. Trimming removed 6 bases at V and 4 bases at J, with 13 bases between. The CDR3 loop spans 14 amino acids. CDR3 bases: TGTGCCAGCAGCTCTCACGGGGGTAATCAGCCCCAGCATTTT. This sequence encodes CASSSHGGNQPQHF.

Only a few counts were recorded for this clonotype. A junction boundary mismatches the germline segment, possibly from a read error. The chain's CDR3 is CASSLTSGRAADTQYF. In DNA form, the CDR3 reads TGTGCTAGCAGCCTGACTAGCGGGAGGGCCGCAGATACGCAGTATTTT. The rearrangement links TRBV7-7 to TRBJ2-3, with 14 bases identical to TRBD2. Germline loops: CDR1 SSHAT, CDR2 FNYEAQ (reference sequence). The length of the CDR3 is 16 residues.

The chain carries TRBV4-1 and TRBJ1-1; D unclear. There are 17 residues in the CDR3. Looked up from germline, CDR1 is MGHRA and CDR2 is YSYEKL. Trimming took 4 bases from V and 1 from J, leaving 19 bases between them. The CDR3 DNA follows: TGCGCCAGCAGCCCCAGGAGGACTGTCTCCAGGAACACTGAAGCTTTCTTT. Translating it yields CASSPRRTVSRNTEAFF.

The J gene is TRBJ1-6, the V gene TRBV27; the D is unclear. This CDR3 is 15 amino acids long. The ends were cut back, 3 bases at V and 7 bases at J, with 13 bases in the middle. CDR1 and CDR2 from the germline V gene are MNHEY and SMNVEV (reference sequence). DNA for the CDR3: TGTGCCAGCAGTTTGGGTCCGGAACCCAATTCACCCCTCCACTTT. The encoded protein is CASSLGPEPNSPLHF.

The CDR3 region has the DNA TGTGCCAGCAGCTTACCCAGGGCCCTCTATAATTCACCCCTCCACTTT. It encodes CASSLPRALYNSPLHF. The chain uses TRBV7-8 and TRBJ1-6; possible D gene TRBD1, 5 bases. With 2 bases removed from V and 3 bases from J, the gap between germline ends came to 11 bases. The V gene's germline CDR1 is SGHVS and CDR2 FQNEAQ. This CDR3 spans 16 amino acids.

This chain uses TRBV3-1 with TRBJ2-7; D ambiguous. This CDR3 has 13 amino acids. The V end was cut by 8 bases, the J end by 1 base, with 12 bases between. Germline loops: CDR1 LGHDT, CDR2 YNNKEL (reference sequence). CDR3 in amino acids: CASQPRNSYEQYF. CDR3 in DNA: TGTGCCAGCCAGCCACGGAATTCCTACGAGCAGTACTTC.

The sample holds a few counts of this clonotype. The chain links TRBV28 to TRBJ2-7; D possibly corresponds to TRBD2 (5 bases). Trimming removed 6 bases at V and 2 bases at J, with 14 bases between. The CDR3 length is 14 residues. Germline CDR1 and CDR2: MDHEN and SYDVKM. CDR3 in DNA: TGTGCCAGCAGCCGTAGCGCGACGACCTACGAGCAGTACTTC. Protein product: CASSRSATTYEQYF. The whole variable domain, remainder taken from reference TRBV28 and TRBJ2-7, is DVKVTQSSRYLVKRTGEKVFLECVQDMDHENMFWYRQDPGLGLRLIYFSYDVKMKEKGDIPEGYSVSREKKERFSLILESASTNQTSMYLCASSRSATTYEQYFGPGTRLTVT.

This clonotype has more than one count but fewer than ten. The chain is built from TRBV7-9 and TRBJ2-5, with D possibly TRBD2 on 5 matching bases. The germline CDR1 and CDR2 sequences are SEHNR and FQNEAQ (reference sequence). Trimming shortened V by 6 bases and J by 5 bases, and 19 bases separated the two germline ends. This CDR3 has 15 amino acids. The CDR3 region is CASSLPRRLGETQYF. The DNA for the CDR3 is TGTGCCAGCAGTCTCCCTCGGAGGTTAGGGGAGACCCAGTACTTC.

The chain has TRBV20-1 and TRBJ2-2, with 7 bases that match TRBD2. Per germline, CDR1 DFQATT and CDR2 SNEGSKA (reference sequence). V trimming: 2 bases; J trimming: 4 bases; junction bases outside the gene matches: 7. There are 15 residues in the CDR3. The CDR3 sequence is CSARSLAESTGELFF. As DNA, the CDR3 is TGCAGTGCTAGATCCCTAGCGGAGAGCACCGGGGAGCTGTTTTTT.

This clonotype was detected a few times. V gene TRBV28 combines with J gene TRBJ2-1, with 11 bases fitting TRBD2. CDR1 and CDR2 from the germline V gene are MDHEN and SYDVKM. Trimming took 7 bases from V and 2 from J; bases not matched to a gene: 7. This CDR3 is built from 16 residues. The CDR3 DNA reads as TGTGCCAGCACCTCACTAGCGGGAGTTACCTACAATGAGCAGTTCTTC. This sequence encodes CASTSLAGVTYNEQFF.

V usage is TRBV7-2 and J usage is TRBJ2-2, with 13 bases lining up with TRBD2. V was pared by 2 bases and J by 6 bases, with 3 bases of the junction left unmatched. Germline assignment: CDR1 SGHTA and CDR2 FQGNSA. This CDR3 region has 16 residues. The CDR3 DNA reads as TGTGCCAGCAGCTTAACTAGCGGGAGGGATTCCGGGGAGCTGTTTTTT. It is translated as CASSLTSGRDSGELFF.

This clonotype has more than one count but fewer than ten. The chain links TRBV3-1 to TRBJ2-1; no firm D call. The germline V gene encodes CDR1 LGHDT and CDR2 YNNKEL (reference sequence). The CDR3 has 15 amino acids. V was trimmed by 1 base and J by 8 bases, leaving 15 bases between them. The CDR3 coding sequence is TGTGCCAGCAGCCAAGCTTTGCAGGAAAACGATGAGCAGTTCTTC. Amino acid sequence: CASSQALQENDEQFF.

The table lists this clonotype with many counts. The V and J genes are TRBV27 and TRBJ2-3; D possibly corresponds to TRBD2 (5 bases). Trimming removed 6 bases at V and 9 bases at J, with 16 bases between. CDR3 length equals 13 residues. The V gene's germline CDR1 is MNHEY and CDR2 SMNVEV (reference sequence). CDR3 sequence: CASSPSPSGTQYF. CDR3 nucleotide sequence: TGTGCCAGCAGCCCCTCTCCTTCGGGGACGCAGTATTTT.

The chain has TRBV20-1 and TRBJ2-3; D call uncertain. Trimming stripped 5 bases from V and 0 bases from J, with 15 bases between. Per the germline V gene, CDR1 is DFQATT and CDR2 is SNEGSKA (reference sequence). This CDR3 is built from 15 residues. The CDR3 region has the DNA TGCAGTGCTGTACCAGACCCGCTTAGCACAGATACGCAGTATTTT. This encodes CSAVPDPLSTDTQYF.

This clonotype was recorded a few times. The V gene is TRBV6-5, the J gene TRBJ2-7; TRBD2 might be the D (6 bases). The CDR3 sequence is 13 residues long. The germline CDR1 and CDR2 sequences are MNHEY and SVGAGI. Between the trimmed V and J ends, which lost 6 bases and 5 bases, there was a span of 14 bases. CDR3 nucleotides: TGTGCCAGCAGGCGGGACGCCAGTGACGAGCAGTACTTC. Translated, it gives CASRRDASDEQYF.

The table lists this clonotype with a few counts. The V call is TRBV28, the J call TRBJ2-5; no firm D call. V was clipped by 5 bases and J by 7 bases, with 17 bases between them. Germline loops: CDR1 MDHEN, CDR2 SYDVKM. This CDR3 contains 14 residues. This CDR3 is CASSVIQPGGTQYF. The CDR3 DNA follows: TGTGCCAGCAGTGTTATTCAGCCGGGCGGGACCCAGTACTTC.